This T cell receptor (beta chain) is drawn from a study of blood T cell repertoires in COVID-19. Original data processing: Amplifying reference gene primers gave estimates of nucleated cell counts. The repertoire was sequenced with immunoSEQ multiplex PCR; TCRdb's copy has only in-frame clones and lacks some. V, J and clone size were drawn from that table, and D and trimming were deduced from the DNA. The sample records 280,000 or so clones, 65% to 90% being singletons. This clone has just one count. The source of this sequence is a human donor in a cohort sampled during active COVID-19. The source material was peripheral blood.

This chain's CDR3 is CASSLLAGGPNEQFF. CDR3 nucleotides: TGTGCCAGCAGCCTACTAGCGGGAGGGCCTAATGAGCAGTTCTTC. The V gene is TRBV6-5, the J gene TRBJ2-1; TRBD2 agrees at 13 bases. Trimming removed 6 bases from V and 7 bases from J; junction bases left unmatched: 6. CDR3 size: 15 residues. Germline-derived CDR1 and CDR2 are MNHEY and SVGAGI.